This is a list of T cell receptor beta chains from one sample in a study of CD8 T cells in Susac syndrome. TCRdb reanalysed the immunoSEQ multiplex PCR reads using MiXCR and keeps one entry per CDR3 protein. The sample has about 180,000 distinct CDR3 sequences, under 95% seen once. Sequencing was performed on CD4+ T cells from PBMCs. All receptors derive from a human donor with multiple sclerosis. Both conserved end residues are part of each CDR3. The D gene is left open where the match is weak. Expanded clones get a size class; other rows say once, few or many, or leave the size out.

J gene: TRBJ1-4; V gene: TRBV30; D gene: NA; clone size: NA; CDR3 protein: CAWSSIIGEKLFF; CDR3 DNA: TGTGCCTGGAGTTCAATTATCGGTGAAAAACTGTTTTTT
J gene: TRBJ2-7; V gene: TRBV29-1; D gene: NA; clone size: NA; CDR3 protein: CSVEEVYGYEQYF; CDR3 DNA: TGCAGCGTTGAAGAGGTCTACGGTTACGAGCAGTACTTC
J gene: TRBJ1-4; V gene: TRBV30; D gene: NA; clone size: NA; CDR3 protein: CAWSLGLRLFF; CDR3 DNA: TGTGCCTGGAGTCTCGGGCTCCGACTGTTTTTT
J gene: TRBJ2-7; V gene: TRBV10-2; D gene: TRBD1; clone size: NA; CDR3 protein: CASSESTLATGLHEQYF; CDR3 DNA: TGCGCCAGCAGTGAGTCGACTCTTGCGACAGGGTTACACGAGCAGTACTTC
J gene: TRBJ2-5; V gene: TRBV5-1; D gene: TRBD2; clone size: NA; CDR3 protein: CASSLPLAGQETQYF; CDR3 DNA: TGCGCCAGCAGCCTCCCACTAGCGGGGCAAGAGACCCAGTACTTC
J gene: TRBJ1-1; V gene: TRBV4-3; D gene: NA; clone size: NA; CDR3 protein: CASSQAWGTEAFF; CDR3 DNA: TGCGCCAGCAGCCAAGCATGGGGCACTGAAGCTTTCTTT
J gene: TRBJ1-2; V gene: TRBV12-3/TRBV12-4; D gene: TRBD1; clone size: NA; CDR3 protein: CASSKPDRGSSQGYTF; CDR3 DNA: TGTGCCAGCAGTAAACCGGACAGGGGGTCGTCGCAAGGCTACACCTTC
J gene: TRBJ1-1; V gene: TRBV25-1; D gene: TRBD1; clone size: NA; CDR3 protein: CASRRQGPNTEAFF; CDR3 DNA: TGTGCCAGCAGACGACAGGGGCCTAACACTGAAGCTTTCTTT
J gene: TRBJ2-3; V gene: TRBV6-5; D gene: NA; clone size: once; CDR3 protein: CASSLRGPHSPTDTQYF; CDR3 DNA: TGTGCCAGCAGTTTGCGGGGGCCCCATAGCCCGACAGATACGCAGTATTTT
J gene: TRBJ1-5; V gene: TRBV19; D gene: NA; clone size: once; CDR3 protein: CASSITTSHQPQHF; CDR3 DNA: TGTGCCAGTAGTATAACTACGAGCCATCAGCCCCAGCATTTT
J gene: TRBJ1-4; V gene: TRBV5-1; D gene: TRBD1; clone size: NA; CDR3 protein: CASSLVQGQEKLFF; CDR3 DNA: TGCGCCAGCAGCTTGGTTCAGGGACAGGAAAAACTGTTTTTT
J gene: TRBJ1-3; V gene: TRBV27; D gene: NA; clone size: NA; CDR3 protein: CASSLSGAGNTIYF; CDR3 DNA: TGTGCCAGCAGTTTGTCGGGGGCTGGAAACACCATATATTTT
J gene: TRBJ2-2; V gene: TRBV25-1; D gene: TRBD2; clone size: NA; CDR3 protein: CASSVSTSGRSLRSTGELFF; CDR3 DNA: TGTGCCAGCAGTGTCTCCACTAGCGGGAGATCTCTCCGCTCCACCGGGGAGCTGTTTTTT
J gene: TRBJ2-1; V gene: TRBV6-1; D gene: TRBD2; clone size: NA; CDR3 protein: CATQRDKKNEQFF; CDR3 DNA: TGTGCCACACAGCGGGATAAAAAAAATGAGCAGTTCTTC
J gene: TRBJ2-4; V gene: TRBV30; D gene: TRBD1; clone size: NA; CDR3 protein: CAWRPQGQNIQYF; CDR3 DNA: TGTGCCTGGAGGCCACAGGGGCAAAACATTCAGTACTTC
J gene: TRBJ2-1; V gene: TRBV7-2; D gene: TRBD2; clone size: NA; CDR3 protein: CASSQWAGVGEQFF; CDR3 DNA: TGTGCCAGCAGCCAGTGGGCGGGAGTTGGTGAGCAGTTCTTC
J gene: TRBJ2-2; V gene: TRBV27; D gene: NA; clone size: NA; CDR3 protein: CASARTGPGELFF; CDR3 DNA: TGTGCCAGCGCCCGAACAGGTCCCGGGGAGCTGTTTTTT
J gene: TRBJ1-2; V gene: TRBV28; D gene: NA; clone size: once; CDR3 protein: CASSLYQNSYGYTF; CDR3 DNA: TGTGCCAGCAGTTTATACCAGAATTCGTATGGCTACACCTTC
J gene: TRBJ2-1; V gene: TRBV5-6; D gene: NA; clone size: NA; CDR3 protein: CASSLVGVDEQFF; CDR3 DNA: TGTGCCAGCAGCTTGGTGGGGGTGGATGAGCAGTTCTTC
J gene: TRBJ2-3; V gene: TRBV6-1; D gene: NA; clone size: NA; CDR3 protein: CASSEDWGRTDTQYF; CDR3 DNA: TGTGCCAGCAGTGAAGATTGGGGGCGGACAGATACGCAGTATTTT
J gene: TRBJ2-3; V gene: TRBV5-1; D gene: TRBD1; clone size: NA; CDR3 protein: CASSQAGGRTDTQYF; CDR3 DNA: TGCGCCAGCAGTCAAGCAGGGGGACGCACAGATACGCAGTATTTT
J gene: TRBJ2-7; V gene: TRBV5-1; D gene: NA; clone size: NA; CDR3 protein: CASSLAGYSEQYF; CDR3 DNA: TGCGCCAGCAGCTTGGCTGGCTACTCCGAGCAGTACTTC
J gene: TRBJ2-5; V gene: TRBV18; D gene: TRBD1; clone size: NA; CDR3 protein: CASSGQLEETQYF; CDR3 DNA: TGTGCCAGCTCGGGACAGTTAGAGGAGACCCAGTACTTC
J gene: TRBJ1-1; V gene: TRBV7-9; D gene: NA; clone size: NA; CDR3 protein: CASVLRNTEAFF; CDR3 DNA: TGTGCCAGCGTCTTGAGGAACACTGAAGCTTTCTTT
J gene: TRBJ1-1; V gene: TRBV3-1; D gene: NA; clone size: NA; CDR3 protein: CASSLGHQNTEAFF; CDR3 DNA: TGTGCCAGCAGCCTGGGACACCAGAACACTGAAGCTTTCTTT
J gene: TRBJ1-5; V gene: TRBV3-1; D gene: NA; clone size: NA; CDR3 protein: CASSPRGDQPQHF; CDR3 DNA: TGTGCCAGCAGCCCTCGAGGGGATCAGCCCCAGCATTTT
J gene: TRBJ2-1; V gene: TRBV6-6; D gene: NA; clone size: NA; CDR3 protein: CASRPLRGGNEQFF; CDR3 DNA: TGTGCCAGCAGGCCCCTCAGGGGCGGCAATGAGCAGTTCTTC